This T cell receptor beta chain was identified in a study of blood T cell repertoires in COVID-19. Across the whole study: The United States, Italy and Spain were the sources of the acute and convalescent COVID-19 samples. PBMCs, B-cell-depleted T cells, or T cells were the source of the cDNA or gDNA that made up the material.

Assay: immunoSEQ multiplex PCR; the TCRdb copy retains only in-frame clones and omits some. The sample lists over 300,000 clones, about four fifths occurring once. V was trimmed by 6 bases and J by 5 bases, leaving 13 bases between them. Germline V lookup: CDR1 MNHEY, CDR2 SVGAGI. CDR3 size: 13 residues. Sequencing was performed on peripheral blood. The sequence was obtained from a woman between 45 and 60 years old with acute or convalescent COVID-19. The chain couples TRBV6-5 to TRBJ1-1, with a tentative D call TRBD1 (6 bases). The CDR3 DNA sequence: TGTGCCAGCAGGGGGTTCAGGGGTACTGAAGCTTTCTTT. It specifies CASRGFRGTEAFF.